These 20 T cell receptor beta chains came from one sample sequenced in a study of cytomegalovirus exposure and HLA in healthy donors. The PCR used 60 Vbeta and 13 Jbeta primers. Sequencing used immunoSEQ multiplex PCR; TCRdb keeps in-frame clones, though not all of them. The table lists around 210,000 clones, around 80% of them singletons. The source material was PBMCs. The receptors were sampled from a boy younger than 18 in good health and CMV-seronegative.

The chain employs TRBV5-4 and TRBJ2-5, with D perhaps TRBD2 (7 bases). Looked up from germline, CDR1 is SGHNT and CDR2 is YYREEE (reference sequence). CDR3 size: 15 residues. The V and J ends lost 1 base and 1 base respectively, with 11 bases between them. The CDR3 DNA is TGTGCCAGCAGCTTGAGGGAGGGGGGCCAAGAGACCCAGTACTTC. As protein: CASSLREGGQETQYF. The complete variable domain, with remaining parts taken from reference TRBV5-4 and TRBJ2-5, reads ETGVTQSPTHLIKTRGQQVTLRCSSQSGHNTVSWYQQALGQGPQFIFQYYREEENGRGNFPPRFSGLQFPNYSSELNVNALELDDSALYLCASSLREGGQETQYFGPGTRLLVL.

This clone was seen a handful of times. The genes are TRBV5-1 and TRBJ1-1; D gene ambiguous. With 4 bases removed from V and 1 base from J, the gap between germline ends came to 8 bases. Germline V CDR1 and CDR2: SGHRS, YFSETQ. The CDR3 is 13 amino acids. CDR3 loop: CASSANQNTEAFF. The CDR3 nucleotides read TGCGCCAGCAGCGCTAACCAGAACACTGAAGCTTTCTTT.

This clone appeared once. This chain joins TRBV2 and TRBJ1-4; 11 positions match TRBD1. The CDR3 totals 15 residues. Trimming cost V 6 bases and J 6 bases; bases outside gene matches: 6. Germline CDR1 reads SNHLY; CDR2 reads FYNNEI. Here the CDR3 DNA reads TGTGCCAGCAGGAGGGACAGGGGGTGGGATGAAAAACTGTTTTTT. It specifies CASRRDRGWDEKLFF.

V is TRBV29-1 and J is TRBJ1-2, with D uncertain. Germline lookup yields CDR1 SQVTM and CDR2 ANQGSEA. This CDR3 spans 14 amino acids. The germline V and J ends were trimmed by 6 bases and 3 bases, with 17 bases remaining between them. CDR3 in amino acids: CSVAAMIKDYGYTF. The CDR3 nucleotides are TGCAGCGTGGCAGCGATGATAAAGGACTATGGCTACACCTTC.

The chain carries TRBV11-2 and TRBJ1-2; no clear D gene. V was clipped by 0 bases and J by 0 bases, with 11 bases between them. This CDR3 has 16 residues. In germline, CDR1 is SGHAT, CDR2 FQNNGV. The CDR3 DNA reads as TGTGCCAGCAGCTTAGATTTTTGGCAGTCTAACTATGGCTACACCTTC. This translates into CASSLDFWQSNYGYTF.

This clone showed up just a few times. The J gene is TRBJ1-6, the V gene TRBV5-6; a possible D gene is TRBD1 (6 bases). Germline CDR1 is SGHDT and CDR2 is YYEEEE. The CDR3 extends over 14 amino acids. Trimming cost V 1 base and J 7 bases, with 9 bases left between them. The CDR3 bases are TGTGCCAGCAGCTTGCCCGGACAGAATTCACCCCTCCACTTT. Amino acids: CASSLPGQNSPLHF.

The chain is built from TRBV2 and TRBJ2-5; D not resolved. Matching the DNA end better, TRBJ2-7 makes the J call doubtful. Germline assignment: CDR1 SNHLY and CDR2 FYNNEI. This CDR3 is built from 15 residues. CDR3 DNA sequence: TGTGCCAGCAGTGAGGGCAGAATAAGCTCCTACGAGCAGTACTTC. Its protein is CASSEGRISSYEQYF.

This sequence joins TRBV5-1 and TRBJ2-7, with D possibly TRBD2 on 5 matching bases. V dropped 7 bases and J dropped 1 base, with 18 bases sitting between them. CDR1 is SGHRS and CDR2 is YFSETQ in the germline V gene. The CDR3 loop spans 15 amino acids. The chain's CDR3 is CASRIGGSSSYEQYF. The DNA of the CDR3 is TGCGCCAGCCGTATAGGAGGTTCCTCTTCCTACGAGCAGTACTTC.

A few counts support this clone. This sequence joins TRBV25-1 and TRBJ2-7, with 9 bases aligning to TRBD1. Unmatched junction bases numbered 15, after V lost 6 bases and J lost 6 bases. The CDR3 is made up of 16 amino acids. Germline CDR1 and CDR2: MGHDK and SYGVNS. The CDR3 reads CASSSMRMDRGSEQYF. The CDR3 DNA follows: TGTGCCAGCAGCTCGATGAGAATGGACAGGGGTAGCGAGCAGTACTTC.

The chain has TRBV6-6 and TRBJ2-1; 8 positions match TRBD2. V shed 7 bases, J shed 4 bases, and the junction held 6 bases outside the gene matches. The CDR3 is made up of 14 amino acids. The germline V gene encodes CDR1 MNHNY and CDR2 SVGAGI (reference sequence). Here the CDR3 reads CASTTGGFYNEQFF. DNA of the CDR3: TGTGCCAGCACCACGGGGGGGTTTTACAATGAGCAGTTCTTC.

This clone was observed a handful of times. This rearrangement joins TRBV5-1 to TRBJ2-1; 7 nucleotides agree with TRBD2. This CDR3 comprises 15 residues. The V gene end was trimmed by 3 bases and the J gene end by 9 bases; junction bases not matched to a gene: 12. Germline-derived CDR1 and CDR2 are SGHRS and YFSETQ. This CDR3 reads CASSWAQRGLAEQFF. In nucleotides, the CDR3 is TGCGCCAGCAGCTGGGCCCAGCGGGGTCTTGCTGAGCAGTTCTTC.

This rearrangement joins TRBV5-6 to TRBJ2-3, with TRBD2 matching over 12 bases. V shed 0 bases and J 5 bases; nucleotides not matched to a gene: 7. Germline V gene sequence: CDR1 SGHDT, CDR2 YYEEEE. This CDR3 comprises 17 residues. In nucleotides, the CDR3 is TGTGCCAGCAGCTTGGTTCTAGCGGGGGGGCATGTAGATACGCAGTATTTT. Translated: CASSLVLAGGHVDTQYF.

The rearrangement links TRBV20-1 to TRBJ1-1; no clear D. The CDR3 spans 11 residues. Germline V gene sequence: CDR1 DFQATT, CDR2 SNEGSKA (reference sequence). The V gene lost 2 bases and the J gene lost 2 bases, with 3 bases spanning the gap. CDR3 protein: CSARSNTEAFF. The DNA for the CDR3 is TGCAGTGCTAGAAGCAACACTGAAGCTTTCTTT.

This sequence joins TRBV4-1 and TRBJ2-1, with 12 bases identical to TRBD2. After removal of 0 bases from V and 4 bases from J, the junction contained 7 bases not matched to a gene. Germline CDR1 MGHRA, CDR2 YSYEKL. This CDR3 spans 18 amino acids. The CDR3 here is CASSQDPSGRECYNEQFF. CDR3 nucleotides: TGCGCCAGCAGCCAAGACCCTAGCGGGAGGGAATGTTACAATGAGCAGTTCTTC.

This chain uses TRBV19 with TRBJ1-3, with D perhaps TRBD1 (6 bases). The length of the CDR3 is 14 residues. CDR1 is LNHDA and CDR2 is SQIVND in the germline V gene (reference sequence). Trimming stripped 7 bases from V and 7 bases from J, with 17 bases between. Written as DNA, the CDR3 is TGTGCCAGTACTTTACGGGGGGCTAAGAACACCATATATTTT. Protein sequence: CASTLRGAKNTIYF.

This clone was recorded a few times. This chain joins TRBV5-1 and TRBJ2-1, with 8 bases lining up with TRBD1. This CDR3 comprises 16 residues. The ends lost 1 base at V and 5 bases at J; junction bases unmatched: 8. Germline V CDR1 and CDR2: SGHRS, YFSETQ. This chain's CDR3 is CASSLSFQGADNEQFF. The CDR3 DNA is TGCGCCAGCAGCTTGTCATTCCAGGGGGCGGACAATGAGCAGTTCTTC.

This chain links TRBV5-4 with TRBJ1-4; TRBD1 is a possible D gene (6 bases). CDR3 length: 16 residues. Trimming cost V 3 bases and J 2 bases, with 14 bases left between them. Germline V lookup: CDR1 SGHNT, CDR2 YYREEE (reference sequence). CDR3 sequence: CASSWGTPSTNEKLFF. Written as DNA, the CDR3 is TGTGCCAGCAGCTGGGGGACACCATCGACTAATGAAAAACTGTTTTTT. Full variable domain (outside the CDR3, taken from reference TRBV5-4 and TRBJ1-4): ETGVTQSPTHLIKTRGQQVTLRCSSQSGHNTVSWYQQALGQGPQFIFQYYREEENGRGNFPPRFSGLQFPNYSSELNVNALELDDSALYLCASSWGTPSTNEKLFFGSGTQLSVL.

The count of this clone is one. The chain uses TRBV4-1 and TRBJ1-1; weak D call: TRBD1 (5 bases). Germline values: CDR1 MGHRA, CDR2 YSYEKL. CDR3 length: 16 amino acids. The V and J ends lost 0 bases and 2 bases respectively, with 13 bases between them. The CDR3 region is CASSQDPLQGNTEAFF. CDR3 DNA sequence: TGCGCCAGCAGCCAAGATCCCCTTCAGGGAAACACTGAAGCTTTCTTT.

This sequence joins TRBV18 and TRBJ1-2; 8 bases agree with TRBD1. Trimming took 3 bases from V and 4 from J; bases not matched to a gene: 7. Germline-derived CDR1 and CDR2 are KGHSH and LQKENI. This CDR3 has 15 residues. The DNA of the CDR3 is TGTGCCAGCTCACCCTACCGGGACAGGTTCTATGGCTACACCTTC. Translated, it gives CASSPYRDRFYGYTF.

At least ten counts were recorded for this clone. J is TRBJ1-2 and V is TRBV2; 10 nucleotides line up with TRBD1. Germline CDR1 and CDR2: SNHLY and FYNNEI. Trimming at V came to 6 bases and at J to 7 bases, leaving 14 bases not matched to a gene. The CDR3 is 16 residues long. CDR3 amino acids: CASRICSTGGACGYTF. The CDR3 nucleotides read TGTGCCAGCAGGATATGTTCGACAGGGGGCGCCTGTGGCTACACCTTC.